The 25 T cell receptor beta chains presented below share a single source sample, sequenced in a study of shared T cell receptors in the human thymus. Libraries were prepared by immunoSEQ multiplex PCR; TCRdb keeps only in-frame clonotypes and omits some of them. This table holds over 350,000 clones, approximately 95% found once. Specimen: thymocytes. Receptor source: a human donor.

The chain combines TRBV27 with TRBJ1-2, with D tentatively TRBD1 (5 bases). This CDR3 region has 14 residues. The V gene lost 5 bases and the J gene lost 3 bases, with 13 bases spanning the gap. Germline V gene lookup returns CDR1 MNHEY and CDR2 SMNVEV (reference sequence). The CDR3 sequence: CASSPGWGYYGYTF. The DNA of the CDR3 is TGTGCCAGCAGTCCAGGATGGGGCTACTATGGCTACACCTTC.

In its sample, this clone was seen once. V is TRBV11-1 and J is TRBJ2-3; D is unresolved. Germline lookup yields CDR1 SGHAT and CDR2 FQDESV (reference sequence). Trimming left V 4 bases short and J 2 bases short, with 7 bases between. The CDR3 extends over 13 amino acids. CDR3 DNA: TGTGCCAGCAGCTCGGTTCCCACAGATACGCAGTATTTT. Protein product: CASSSVPTDTQYF.

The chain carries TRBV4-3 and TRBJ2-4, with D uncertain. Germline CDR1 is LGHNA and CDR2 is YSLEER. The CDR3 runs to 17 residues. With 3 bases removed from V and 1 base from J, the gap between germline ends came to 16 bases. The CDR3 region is CASSQDRTPAAKNIQYF. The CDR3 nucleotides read TGCGCCAGCAGCCAGGATAGGACCCCGGCTGCCAAAAACATTCAGTACTTC.

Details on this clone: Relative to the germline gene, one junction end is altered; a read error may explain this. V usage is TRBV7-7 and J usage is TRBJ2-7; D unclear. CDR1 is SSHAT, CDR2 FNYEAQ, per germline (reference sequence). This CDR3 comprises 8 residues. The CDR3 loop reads CASSVTPF. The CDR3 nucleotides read TGTGCCAGCAGCGTCACGCCCTTC.

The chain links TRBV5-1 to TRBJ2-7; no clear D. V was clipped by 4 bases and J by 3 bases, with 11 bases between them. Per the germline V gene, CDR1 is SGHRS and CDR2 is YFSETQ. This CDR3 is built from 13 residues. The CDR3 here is CASSPRASYEQYF. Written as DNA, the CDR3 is TGCGCCAGCAGCCCCCGGGCCAGCTACGAGCAGTACTTC.

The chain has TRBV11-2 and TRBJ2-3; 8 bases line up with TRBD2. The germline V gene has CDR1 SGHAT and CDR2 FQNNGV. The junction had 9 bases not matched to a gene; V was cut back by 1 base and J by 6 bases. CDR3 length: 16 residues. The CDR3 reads CASSLGSSGRRDTQYF. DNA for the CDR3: TGTGCCAGCAGCTTAGGCTCTAGCGGGCGGAGGGATACGCAGTATTTT.

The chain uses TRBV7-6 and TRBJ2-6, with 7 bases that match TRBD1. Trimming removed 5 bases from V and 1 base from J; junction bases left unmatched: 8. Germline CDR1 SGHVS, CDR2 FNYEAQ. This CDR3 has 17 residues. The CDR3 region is CASSRGTDSSGANVLTF. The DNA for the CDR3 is TGTGCCAGCAGCAGGGGGACAGATTCGTCTGGGGCCAACGTCCTGACTTTC.

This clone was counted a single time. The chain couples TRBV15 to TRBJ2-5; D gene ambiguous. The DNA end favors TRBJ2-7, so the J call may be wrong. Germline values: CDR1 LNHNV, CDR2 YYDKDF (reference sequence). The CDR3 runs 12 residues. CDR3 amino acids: CATSRPQYEQYF. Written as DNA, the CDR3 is TGTGCCACCAGCAGACCGCAGTACGAGCAGTACTTC.

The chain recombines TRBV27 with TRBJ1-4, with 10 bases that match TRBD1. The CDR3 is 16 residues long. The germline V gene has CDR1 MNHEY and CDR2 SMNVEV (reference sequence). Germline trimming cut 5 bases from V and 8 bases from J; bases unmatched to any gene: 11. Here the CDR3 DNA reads TGTGCCAGCAGTCCTCGACAGGGGGCGAATTCGGAAAAACTGTTTTTT. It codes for CASSPRQGANSEKLFF.

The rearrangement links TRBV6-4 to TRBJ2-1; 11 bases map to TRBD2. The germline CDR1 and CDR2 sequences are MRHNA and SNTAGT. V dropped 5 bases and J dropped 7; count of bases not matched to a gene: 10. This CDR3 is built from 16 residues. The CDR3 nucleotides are TGTGCCAGCAGTCCCCGGTTCACTAGCGGGAGTAATGAGCAGTTCTTC. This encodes CASSPRFTSGSNEQFF.

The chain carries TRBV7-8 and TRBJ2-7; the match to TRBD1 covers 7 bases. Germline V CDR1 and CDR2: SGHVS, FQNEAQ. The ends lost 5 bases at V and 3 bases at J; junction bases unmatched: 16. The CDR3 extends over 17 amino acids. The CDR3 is CASSLRDQRTGLYEQYF. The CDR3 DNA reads TGTGCCAGCAGCCTCCGGGACCAAAGGACAGGCCTCTACGAGCAGTACTTC.

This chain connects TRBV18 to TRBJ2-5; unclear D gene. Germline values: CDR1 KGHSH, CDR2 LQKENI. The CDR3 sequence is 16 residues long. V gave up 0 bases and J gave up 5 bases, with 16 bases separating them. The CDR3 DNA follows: TGTGCCAGCTCACCACCGGCCTCATTAGGTCCGGAGACCCAGTACTTC. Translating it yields CASSPPASLGPETQYF.

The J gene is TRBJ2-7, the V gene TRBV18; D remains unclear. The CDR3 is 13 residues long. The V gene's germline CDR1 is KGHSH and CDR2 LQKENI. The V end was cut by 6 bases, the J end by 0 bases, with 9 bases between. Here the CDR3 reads CASSPSPSYEQYF. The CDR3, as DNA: TGTGCCAGCTCTCCGAGCCCCTCCTACGAGCAGTACTTC.

CDR3 protein: CASSYLDRATGELFF. The CDR3 coding sequence is TGTGCCAGCAGTTATCTTGACAGGGCCACCGGGGAGCTGTTTTTT. The chain couples TRBV6-5 to TRBJ2-2; TRBD1 matches at 7 bases. This CDR3 spans 15 amino acids. CDR1 is MNHEY, CDR2 SVGAGI, per germline. V lost 3 bases and J lost 4; bases outside the gene matches: 5.

The CDR3, as DNA: TGTGCCAGCAGCTCCCCGACAGGGCGCACAGATACGCAGTATTTT. The encoded protein is CASSSPTGRTDTQYF. The chain couples TRBV7-3 to TRBJ2-3; TRBD1 aligns across 7 bases. CDR3 length equals 15 residues. Germline CDR1 SGHTA, CDR2 FQGTGA. V dropped 4 bases and J dropped 1; count of bases not matched to a gene: 5.

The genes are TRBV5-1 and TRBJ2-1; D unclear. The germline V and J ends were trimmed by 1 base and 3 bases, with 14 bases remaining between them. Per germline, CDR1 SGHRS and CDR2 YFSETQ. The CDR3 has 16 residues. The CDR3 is CASSLIRSIDYNEQFF. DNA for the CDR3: TGCGCCAGCAGCTTGATTCGGTCGATAGACTACAATGAGCAGTTCTTC.

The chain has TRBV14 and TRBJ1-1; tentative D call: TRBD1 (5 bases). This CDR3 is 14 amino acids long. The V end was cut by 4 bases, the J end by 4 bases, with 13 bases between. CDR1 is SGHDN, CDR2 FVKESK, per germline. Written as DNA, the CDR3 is TGTGCCAGCAGCCGAGGAGGAAGGGGCACTGAAGCTTTCTTT. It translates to CASSRGGRGTEAFF.

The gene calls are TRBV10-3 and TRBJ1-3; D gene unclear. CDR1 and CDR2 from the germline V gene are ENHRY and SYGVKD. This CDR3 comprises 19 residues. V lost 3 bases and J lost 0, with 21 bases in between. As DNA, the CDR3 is TGTGCCATCAGTGACCCTAAGTTAGACTCTAAGAGCTCTGGAAACACCATATATTTT. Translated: CAISDPKLDSKSSGNTIYF.

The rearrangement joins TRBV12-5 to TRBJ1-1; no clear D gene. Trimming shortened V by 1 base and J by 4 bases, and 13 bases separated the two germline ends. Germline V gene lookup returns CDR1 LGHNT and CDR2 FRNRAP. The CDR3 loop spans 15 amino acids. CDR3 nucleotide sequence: TGTGCTAGTGGTTTGGCATTTGGGTCCCTCACTGAAGCTTTCTTT. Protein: CASGLAFGSLTEAFF.

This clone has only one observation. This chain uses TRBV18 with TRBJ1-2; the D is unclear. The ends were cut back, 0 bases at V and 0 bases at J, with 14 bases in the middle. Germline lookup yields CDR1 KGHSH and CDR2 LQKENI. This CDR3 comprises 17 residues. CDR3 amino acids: CASSPPGATQANYGYTF. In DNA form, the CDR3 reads TGTGCCAGCTCACCACCTGGCGCCACACAAGCTAACTATGGCTACACCTTC.

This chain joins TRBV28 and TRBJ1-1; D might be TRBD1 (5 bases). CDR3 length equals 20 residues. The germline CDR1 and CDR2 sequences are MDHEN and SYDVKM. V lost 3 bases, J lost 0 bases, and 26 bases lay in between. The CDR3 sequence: CASSFGRKAGRHWMNTEAFF. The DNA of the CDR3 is TGTGCCAGCAGTTTTGGGAGAAAGGCAGGGAGGCACTGGATGAACACTGAAGCTTTCTTT.

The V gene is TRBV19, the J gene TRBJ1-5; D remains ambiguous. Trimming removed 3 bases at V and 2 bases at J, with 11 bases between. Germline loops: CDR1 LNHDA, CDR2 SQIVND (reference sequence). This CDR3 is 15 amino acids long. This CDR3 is CASSIMFQGNQPQHF. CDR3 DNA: TGTGCCAGTAGTATTATGTTCCAGGGCAATCAGCCCCAGCATTTT. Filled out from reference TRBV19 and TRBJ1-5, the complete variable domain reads DGGITQSPKYLFRKEGQNVTLSCEQNLNHDAMYWYRQDPGQGLRLIYYSQIVNDFQKGDIAEGYSVSREKKESFPLTVTSAQKNPTAFYLCASSIMFQGNQPQHFGDGTRLSIL.

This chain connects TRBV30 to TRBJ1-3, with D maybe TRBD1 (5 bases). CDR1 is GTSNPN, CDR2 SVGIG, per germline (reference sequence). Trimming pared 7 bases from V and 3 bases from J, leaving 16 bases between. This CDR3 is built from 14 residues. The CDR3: CASICPQVGNTIYF. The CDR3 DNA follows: TGTGCCTCAATATGCCCACAGGTTGGAAACACCATATATTTT.

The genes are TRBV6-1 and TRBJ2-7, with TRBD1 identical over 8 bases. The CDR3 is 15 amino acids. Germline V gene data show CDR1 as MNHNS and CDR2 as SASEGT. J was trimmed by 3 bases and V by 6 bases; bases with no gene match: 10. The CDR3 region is CASRKSGQAFYEQYF. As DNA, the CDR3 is TGTGCCAGCAGGAAATCGGGACAGGCCTTCTACGAGCAGTACTTC.

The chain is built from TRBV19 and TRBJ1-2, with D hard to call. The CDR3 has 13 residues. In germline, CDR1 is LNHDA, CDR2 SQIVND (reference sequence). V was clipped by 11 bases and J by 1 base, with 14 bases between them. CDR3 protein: CAVNSHDNYGYTF. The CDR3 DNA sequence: TGTGCCGTCAACAGTCACGATAACTATGGCTACACCTTC. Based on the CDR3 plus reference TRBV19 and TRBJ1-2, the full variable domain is DGGITQSPKYLFRKEGQNVTLSCEQNLNHDAMYWYRQDPGQGLRLIYYSQIVNDFQKGDIAEGYSVSREKKESFPLTVTSAQKNPTAFYLCAVNSHDNYGYTFGSGTRLTVV.